Below are 32 T cell receptor beta chains sequenced from a single sample in a study of blood T cells in healthy people across ages. Using a J-beta primer mix together with a sample-barcoded 5' primer, a second PCR was run for about 6 to 12 cycles. TCRdb used MiXCR to reprocess the 5' RACE reads, holding one entry per CDR3 protein. Found here are 1.5 million to 2 million distinct CDR3 sequences, about 28% of them singletons; the top ten hold 7% to 9%. Sequencing input: blood. The receptors come from a woman in her thirties in good health.

This rearrangement joins TRBV12-3 or TRBV12-4 to TRBJ2-3, with a tentative D call TRBD2 (6 bases). Deletions cut 4 bases from V and 3 bases from J, with 17 bases between. The CDR3 is 16 amino acids. CDR3 loop: CASSSILAGRTDTQYF. The CDR3 DNA reads TGTGCCAGCAGTTCCATTTTGGCGGGACGGACAGATACGCAGTATTTT.

This clonotype was picked up many times. This chain uses TRBV20-1 with TRBJ2-3; tentatively, D is TRBD2 (5 bases). CDR1 is DFQATT, CDR2 SNEGSKA, per germline (reference sequence). Trimming left V 4 bases short and J 8 bases short, with 16 bases between. This CDR3 comprises 13 residues. The CDR3 DNA sequence: TGCAGTGCTACCGGGGATCAGTGGGGTACGCAGTATTTT. Encoded protein: CSATGDQWGTQYF.

The V and J genes are TRBV11-2 and TRBJ2-1; D not certain. V dropped 5 bases and J dropped 10 bases, with 18 bases sitting between them. This CDR3 is 14 amino acids long. Germline V gives CDR1 SGHAT, CDR2 FQNNGV. CDR3 sequence (DNA): TGTGCCAGCAGCATCCGGTCGAGCTCCTACGAGCAGTTCTTC. This gives the protein CASSIRSSSYEQFF.

This clonotype was picked up a small number of times. The chain uses TRBV20-1 and TRBJ2-7, with 11 bases aligning to TRBD2. This CDR3 region has 15 residues. Germline V lookup: CDR1 DFQATT, CDR2 SNEGSKA (reference sequence). V shed 0 bases and J 4 bases; nucleotides not matched to a gene: 5. This chain's CDR3 is CSAREETSGRYEQYF. In DNA, the CDR3 is TGCAGTGCTAGAGAAGAAACTAGCGGGAGATACGAGCAGTACTTC.

This chain connects TRBV5-1 to TRBJ1-2; 9 nucleotides align to TRBD1. Germline CDR1 SGHRS, CDR2 YFSETQ. CDR3 length: 14 amino acids. The V gene end was trimmed by 4 bases and the J gene end by 7 bases; junction bases not matched to a gene: 8. In DNA, the CDR3 is TGCGCCAGCAGCGGGACAGGGCCCCCCGGTGGCTACACCTTC. It encodes CASSGTGPPGGYTF.

This CDR3 is CASSPRTSMETQYF. CDR3 sequence (DNA): TGTGCCAGCAGCCCGCGGACTAGCATGGAGACCCAGTACTTC. This rearrangement joins TRBV7-2 to TRBJ2-5; 8 positions agree with TRBD2. This CDR3 spans 14 amino acids. The germline V gene encodes CDR1 SGHTA and CDR2 FQGNSA. Germline trimming cut 5 bases from V and 5 bases from J; bases unmatched to any gene: 7. The complete variable domain, with remaining parts taken from reference TRBV7-2 and TRBJ2-5, reads GAGVSQSPSNKVTEKGKDVELRCDPISGHTALYWYRQSLGQGLEFLIYFQGNSAPDKSGLPSDRFSAERTGGSVSTLTIQRTQQEDSAVYLCASSPRTSMETQYFGPGTRLLVL.

Turning to this clonotype: At one boundary the junction diverges from the germline segment, which might be a read error. V gene TRBV5-1 combines with J gene TRBJ1-2; D gene ambiguous. Germline V CDR1 and CDR2: SGHRS, YFSETQ. This CDR3 comprises 14 residues. The CDR3 DNA is TGCGCCAGCAGCTTGGACCAGACTAACTATGACTACACCTTC. The encoded protein is CASSLDQTNYDYTF.

In this sample, this clonotype turned up a few times. As DNA, the CDR3 is TGCGCCAGCAGCCAGCGGTTTAGAGGGGTAGGTCAGCCCCAGCATTTT. Amino acid sequence: CASSQRFRGVGQPQHF. V and J are TRBV4-1 and TRBJ1-5; a possible D gene is TRBD1 (5 bases). This CDR3 has 16 residues. CDR1 MGHRA and CDR2 YSYEKL come from the germline V gene. The V end lost 3 bases, the J end lost 6 bases, and 18 bases lay between the germline ends.

This clonotype was detected only a few times. The chain joins TRBV12-3 or TRBV12-4 to TRBJ2-5; 9 bases align to TRBD1. The DNA end is more similar to TRBJ2-7, so the J call may be wrong. This CDR3 spans 14 amino acids. The DNA for the CDR3 is TGTGCCAGCAGTACCTGGGACAGGGTCATCGAGCAGTACTTC. This encodes CASSTWDRVIEQYF.

This clonotype turned up a few times. The rearrangement joins TRBV6-1 to TRBJ2-7; 13 nucleotides line up with TRBD2. CDR1 is MNHNS and CDR2 is SASEGT in the germline V gene. The CDR3 spans 13 residues. Trimming at V came to 5 bases and at J to 10 bases, leaving 5 bases not matched to a gene. The CDR3 DNA sequence: TGTGCCAGCAGTAGACTAGCGGGAGGACCTCAGTACTTC. Translated: CASSRLAGGPQYF.

Points on this clonotype: Possible read error: a much larger clone is one base away. The rearrangement links TRBV10-2 to TRBJ2-7; TRBD2 might be the D (5 bases). The CDR3 contains 13 residues. From germline, CDR1 is WSHSY and CDR2 SAAADI. V shed 6 bases and J shed 7 bases, with 16 bases lying between them. The CDR3 coding sequence is TGCGCCAGCAGGGAGGTGGGATTGAGAGAGCAGTACTTC. Translating gives CASREVGLREQYF.

This clonotype was found a few times. This rearrangement joins TRBV20-1 to TRBJ2-7; D perhaps matches TRBD2 (5 bases). The V gene lost 1 base and the J gene lost 6 bases, with 16 bases spanning the gap. The CDR3 extends over 14 amino acids. From germline, CDR1 is DFQATT and CDR2 SNEGSKA (reference sequence). Written as DNA, the CDR3 is TGCAGTGCTAGAGTTTCCCTTGCTGGAGGCGAGCAGTACTTC. Translation gives CSARVSLAGGEQYF.

This clonotype was found many times. V gene TRBV10-3 combines with J gene TRBJ2-1; 13 nucleotides line up with TRBD2. The CDR3 runs 19 residues. The junction had 7 bases not matched to a gene; V was cut back by 2 bases and J by 0 bases. Germline values: CDR1 ENHRY, CDR2 SYGVKD. CDR3 nucleotide sequence: TGTGCCATCAGTGAGGGACTAGCGGGGGAGTTAGGCTCCTACAATGAGCAGTTCTTC. Translation: CAISEGLAGELGSYNEQFF.

This clonotype showed up many times. The rearrangement links TRBV29-1 to TRBJ2-7; 11 bases are shared with TRBD1. Per germline, CDR1 SQVTM and CDR2 ANQGSEA. V shed 7 bases, J shed 2 bases, and the junction held 1 base outside the gene matches. The CDR3 spans 12 residues. CDR3 residues: CSGGQGAYEQYF. DNA of the CDR3: TGCAGCGGGGGACAGGGGGCCTACGAGCAGTACTTC.

The chain carries TRBV4-1 and TRBJ2-4; D unresolved. CDR1 MGHRA and CDR2 YSYEKL come from the germline V gene. This CDR3 has 16 residues. Trimming stripped 1 base from V and 0 bases from J, with 10 bases between. CDR3 protein: CASSQGKALAKNIQYF. CDR3 sequence (DNA): TGCGCCAGCAGCCAAGGGAAGGCCCTAGCCAAAAACATTCAGTACTTC.

A word on this clonotype: This may arise from a read error, as a much more abundant clone is one base away. The rearrangement links TRBV5-1 to TRBJ2-4; D remains ambiguous. Germline CDR1 reads SGHRS; CDR2 reads YFSETQ. The CDR3 has 14 residues. Trimming cost V 0 bases and J 13 bases, with 17 bases left between them. The CDR3 protein is CASSLGQPYNEQYF. In nucleotides, the CDR3 is TGCGCCAGCAGCTTGGGTCAGCCCTACAATGAGCAGTACTTC.

The V and J genes are TRBV30 and TRBJ2-1, with TRBD2 as a possible D gene (6 bases). This CDR3 comprises 16 residues. V lost 0 bases and J 4 bases, leaving 16 bases between the germline ends. Germline loops: CDR1 GTSNPN, CDR2 SVGIG (reference sequence). The CDR3 loop reads CAWSVPGGGPYNEQFF. Written as DNA, the CDR3 is TGTGCCTGGAGTGTACCCGGCGGAGGGCCATACAATGAGCAGTTCTTC.

The genes are TRBV12-3 or TRBV12-4 and TRBJ2-7; 7 bases align to TRBD2. Trimming removed 5 bases from V and 3 bases from J; junction bases left unmatched: 10. There are 15 residues in the CDR3. This CDR3 reads CASSHPSGASYEQYF. CDR3 nucleotides: TGTGCCAGCAGTCACCCGAGCGGGGCGAGCTACGAGCAGTACTTC.

V and J are TRBV15 and TRBJ2-7, with 8 bases aligning to TRBD1. The CDR3 runs to 15 residues. Per germline, CDR1 LNHNV and CDR2 YYDKDF (reference sequence). The junction had 4 bases not matched to a gene; V was cut back by 1 base and J by 2 bases. Here the CDR3 reads CATSRGATGAYEQYF. The CDR3 DNA reads as TGTGCCACCAGCAGAGGAGCGACAGGGGCCTACGAGCAGTACTTC.

This clonotype has a count of ten or more. The chain couples TRBV29-1 to TRBJ1-2, with D possibly TRBD1 on 5 matching bases. Trimming cost V 7 bases and J 8 bases, with 20 bases left between them. The germline V gene encodes CDR1 SQVTM and CDR2 ANQGSEA. The CDR3 covers 13 residues. The CDR3 DNA sequence: TGCAGCGCCATAGGGGATTCCGGGCGAGGCTACACCTTC. It specifies CSAIGDSGRGYTF.

This clonotype has more than one count but fewer than ten. This chain links TRBV2 with TRBJ2-1; D is uncertain. The better agreement between TRBJ2-7 and the DNA end casts doubt on the J call. This CDR3 has 15 amino acids. From germline, CDR1 is SNHLY and CDR2 FYNNEI. Here the CDR3 reads CASSVYSSSYNEQYF. CDR3 coding DNA: TGTGCCAGCAGTGTTTATTCGTCCTCCTACAATGAGCAGTACTTC.

This clonotype was detected a few times. The chain uses TRBV24-1 and TRBJ2-3; a weak D match, TRBD1 (6 bases). V lost 3 bases, J lost 4 bases, and 10 bases lay in between. Germline CDR1 and CDR2: KGHDR and SFDVKD. The CDR3 extends over 14 amino acids. Here the CDR3 reads CATSDPKGADTQYF. The CDR3 nucleotides read TGTGCCACCAGTGATCCCAAGGGGGCAGATACGCAGTATTTT.

The chain recombines TRBV7-2 with TRBJ1-5; D gene ambiguous. Per germline, CDR1 SGHTA and CDR2 FQGNSA. V lost 4 bases to trimming and J lost 1 base, with 11 bases between them. This CDR3 comprises 15 residues. The CDR3 loop reads CASSSWALSNQPQHF. CDR3 DNA: TGTGCCAGCAGCTCCTGGGCCTTAAGCAATCAGCCCCAGCATTTT. Together with reference TRBV7-2 and TRBJ1-5, the CDR3 gives the full variable domain: GAGVSQSPSNKVTEKGKDVELRCDPISGHTALYWYRQSLGQGLEFLIYFQGNSAPDKSGLPSDRFSAERTGGSVSTLTIQRTQQEDSAVYLCASSSWALSNQPQHFGDGTRLSIL.

This clonotype was counted at least ten times. Germline and junction disagree at one end, which may indicate a read error. CDR3: CASSLDRGDTQYF. CDR3 sequence (DNA): TGTGCCAGCAGCTTAGACCGAGGAGATACGCAGTATTTT. V usage is TRBV5-1 and J usage is TRBJ2-3; D not certain. CDR3 length: 13 amino acids. Germline lookup yields CDR1 SGHRS and CDR2 YFSETQ.

This chain joins TRBV5-6 and TRBJ1-2; possible D gene TRBD1, 6 bases. The CDR3 runs to 16 residues. Germline CDR1 reads SGHDT; CDR2 reads YYEEEE. Trimming cost V 7 bases and J 0 bases, with 19 bases left between them. The CDR3 here is CASDSTGGVTNYGYTF. The CDR3, as DNA: TGTGCCAGCGACTCGACAGGAGGGGTGACTAACTATGGCTACACCTTC. The full variable domain, with the rest looked up from reference TRBV5-6 and TRBJ1-2, is DAGVTQSPTHLIKTRGQQVTLRCSPKSGHDTVSWYQQALGQGPQFIFQYYEEEERQRGNFPDRFSGHQFPNYSSELNVNALLLGDSALYLCASDSTGGVTNYGYTFGSGTRLTVV.

The chain couples TRBV4-1 to TRBJ1-5; D is possibly TRBD1 (5 bases). Trimming took off 0 bases at V and 9 bases at J, with 18 bases between the two ends. The CDR3 sequence is 16 residues long. Germline V gives CDR1 MGHRA, CDR2 YSYEKL. The DNA of the CDR3 is TGCGCCAGCAGCCAAGAGGGAACAACTCAGGGATGGCCCCAGCATTTT. Protein product: CASSQEGTTQGWPQHF.

This clonotype was observed a few times. This rearrangement joins TRBV14 to TRBJ2-4; a weak D match, TRBD1 (5 bases). V dropped 5 bases and J dropped 3 bases, with 11 bases sitting between them. The germline V gene encodes CDR1 SGHDN and CDR2 FVKESK. The CDR3 contains 14 residues. CDR3 in amino acids: CASSEGALKNIQYF. The CDR3 coding sequence is TGTGCCAGCAGCGAAGGGGCCCTCAAAAACATTCAGTACTTC.

The CDR3 loop reads CASSLDHPSSSGNTIYF. The CDR3 DNA follows: TGTGCCAGCAGCTTAGATCACCCCTCGAGCTCTGGAAACACCATATATTTT. This chain connects TRBV11-2 to TRBJ1-3; D gene unclear. V dropped 0 bases and J dropped 0 bases, with 12 bases sitting between them. Germline V gene lookup returns CDR1 SGHAT and CDR2 FQNNGV. This CDR3 has 17 amino acids.

V is TRBV23-1 and J is TRBJ2-3; the D gene is possibly TRBD1 (6 bases). TRBV23-1 is identified as an open reading frame with a role that is uncertain. The V end lost 4 bases, the J end lost 2 bases, and 19 bases lay between the germline ends. This CDR3 contains 17 residues. The CDR3 DNA reads TGCGCCAGCAGTCTCAATCCATTCCACAGGGTCACAGATACGCAGTATTTT. Protein: CASSLNPFHRVTDTQYF.

This chain links TRBV15 with TRBJ1-1; no clear D gene. The V end lost 1 base, the J end lost 4 bases, and 4 bases lay between the germline ends. The CDR3 is made up of 12 amino acids. Germline V gene data show CDR1 as LNHNV and CDR2 as YYDKDF (reference sequence). The CDR3 sequence: CATSRATTEAFF. CDR3 DNA: TGTGCCACCAGCAGAGCCACCACTGAAGCTTTCTTT.

The CDR3 DNA is TGCGCCAGCAGCTTGGGCCTAGCTATGAGGGGCACCAAAAACAGTCAGTACTTC. Amino acids: CASSLGLAMRGTKNSQYF. J is TRBJ2-7 and V is TRBV5-1; D is tentatively TRBD1 or TRBD2 (5 bases each). The CDR3 contains 18 residues. Trimming shortened V by 0 bases and J by 10 bases, and 29 bases separated the two germline ends. From germline, CDR1 is SGHRS and CDR2 YFSETQ.

The chain recombines TRBV6-6 with TRBJ1-5, with D perhaps TRBD1 (5 bases). The CDR3 extends over 15 amino acids. Germline V gene lookup returns CDR1 MNHNY and CDR2 SVGAGI (reference sequence). V was cut by 2 bases and J by 3 bases, with 11 bases left in between. In DNA form, the CDR3 reads TGTGCCAGCAGTTACCAGGGAGGGGCCAATCAGCCCCAGCATTTT. Amino acids: CASSYQGGANQPQHF.